This TCR beta chain is drawn from a study of regulatory T cells in long-lasting Graves disease. Building the TCR beta libraries relied on iRepertoire HTBI primers, and CDR3 regions underwent Arm-PCR. MiXCR was run by TCRdb on the multiplex PCR reads, yielding one entry per CDR3 protein. In the table there are almost 350,000 distinct CDR3 sequences, around a fifth of which are singletons. Germline CDR1 and CDR2: SGHVS and FQNEAQ. The V and J ends lost 1 base and 8 bases respectively, with 11 bases between them. The CDR3 spans 13 residues. This clonotype was observed many times. Its antigen is as yet unknown. The sample's time point: persistent/refractory GD, antithyroid drugs over 5 years with positive TRAb. RNA isolated from PBMCs was used to make the TCR library. Study conclusions and caveats: Researchers reported studying only peripheral blood, not thyroid tissue.

V gene TRBV7-8 combines with J gene TRBJ1-2; TRBD1 might be the D (5 bases). Source: peripheral blood mononuclear cells (PBMCs), taken when the disease was refractory, from a patient treated with antithyroid drugs. This TCR derives from a female donor with Graves disease. The chain's CDR3 is CASSLVERQGYTF. The CDR3 DNA follows: TGTGCCAGCAGCTTAGTGGAACGACAGGGCTACACCTTC.